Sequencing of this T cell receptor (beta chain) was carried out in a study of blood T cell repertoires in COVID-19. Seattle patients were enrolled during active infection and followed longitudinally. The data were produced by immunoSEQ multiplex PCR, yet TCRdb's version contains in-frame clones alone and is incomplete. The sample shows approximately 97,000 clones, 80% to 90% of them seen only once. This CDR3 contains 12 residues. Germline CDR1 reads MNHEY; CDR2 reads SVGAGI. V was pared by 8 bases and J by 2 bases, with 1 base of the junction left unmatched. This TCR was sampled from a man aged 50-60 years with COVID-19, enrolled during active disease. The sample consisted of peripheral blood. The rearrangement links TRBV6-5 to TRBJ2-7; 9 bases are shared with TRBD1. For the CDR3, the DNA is TGTGCCAGCGGGACAGGGACCTACGAGCAGTACTTC. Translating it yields CASGTGTYEQYF.